This entry concerns a single T cell receptor beta chain. An end of the junction does not agree with germline; a read error may underlie this. CDR1 is SGHAT, CDR2 FQNNGV, per germline. The CDR3 has 15 residues. The PCR was carried out with 60 Vbeta primers and 13 Jbeta primers. Measured with immunoSEQ multiplex PCR; TCRdb has only the in-frame clones, and not every one. Found here are about 200,000 clones, about 83% of them singletons; the top ten hold just over 1.4%. This specimen comes from a study of cytomegalovirus exposure and HLA in healthy donors. The chain has TRBV11-2 and TRBJ2-7; TRBD1 agrees at 8 bases. This TCR was recovered from a girl aged 5-17 years in good health and CMV-seronegative. Sequencing was performed on PBMCs. The CDR3 DNA is TGTGCCAGCAGCTTAACAGGACAGGGCTCCCACGAGCAGTACTTC. Protein product: CASSLTGQGSHEQYF. The complete variable domain, with remaining parts taken from reference TRBV11-2 and TRBJ2-7, reads EAGVAQSPRYKIIEKRQSVAFWCNPISGHATLYWYQQILGQGPKLLIQFQNNGVVDDSQLPKDRFSAERLKGVDSTLKIQPAKLEDSAVYLCASSLTGQGSHEQYFGPGTRLTVT.